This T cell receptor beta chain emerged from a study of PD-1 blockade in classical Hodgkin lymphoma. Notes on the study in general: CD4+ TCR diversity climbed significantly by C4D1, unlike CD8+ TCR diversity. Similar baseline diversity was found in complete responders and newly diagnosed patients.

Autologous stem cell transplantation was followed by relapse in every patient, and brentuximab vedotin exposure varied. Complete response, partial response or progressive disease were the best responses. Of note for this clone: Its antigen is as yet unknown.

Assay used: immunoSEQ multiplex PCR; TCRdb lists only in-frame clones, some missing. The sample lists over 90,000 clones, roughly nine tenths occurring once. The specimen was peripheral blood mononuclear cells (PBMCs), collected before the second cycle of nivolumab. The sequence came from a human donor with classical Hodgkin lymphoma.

CDR3 nucleotides: TGTGCCAGCAGTCCGGGACTAGCGGGAGACGAGCAGTACTTC. Encoded protein: CASSPGLAGDEQYF. The V gene is TRBV2, the J gene TRBJ2-7, with 14 bases identical to TRBD2. V was pared by 5 bases and J by 5 bases, with 2 bases of the junction left unmatched. CDR1 SNHLY and CDR2 FYNNEI come from the germline V gene. The length of the CDR3 is 14 residues.